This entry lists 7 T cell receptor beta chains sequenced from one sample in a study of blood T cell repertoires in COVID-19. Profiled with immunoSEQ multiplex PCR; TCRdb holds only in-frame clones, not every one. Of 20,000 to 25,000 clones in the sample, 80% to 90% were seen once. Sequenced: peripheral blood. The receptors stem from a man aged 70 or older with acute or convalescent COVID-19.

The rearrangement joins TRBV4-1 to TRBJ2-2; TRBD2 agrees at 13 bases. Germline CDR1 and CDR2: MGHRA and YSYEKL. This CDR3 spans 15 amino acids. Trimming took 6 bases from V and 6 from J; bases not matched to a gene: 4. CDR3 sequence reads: CASRALAGGSGELFF. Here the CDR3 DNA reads TGCGCCAGCAGGGCACTAGCGGGGGGGTCCGGGGAGCTGTTTTTT.

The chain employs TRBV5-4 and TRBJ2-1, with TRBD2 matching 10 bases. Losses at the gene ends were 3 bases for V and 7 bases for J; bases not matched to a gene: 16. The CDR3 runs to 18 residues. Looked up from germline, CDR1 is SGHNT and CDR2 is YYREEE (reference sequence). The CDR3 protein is CASSSPGTSGRAVNEQFF. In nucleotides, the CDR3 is TGTGCCAGCAGCTCTCCGGGAACCAGCGGGAGGGCCGTAAATGAGCAGTTCTTC.

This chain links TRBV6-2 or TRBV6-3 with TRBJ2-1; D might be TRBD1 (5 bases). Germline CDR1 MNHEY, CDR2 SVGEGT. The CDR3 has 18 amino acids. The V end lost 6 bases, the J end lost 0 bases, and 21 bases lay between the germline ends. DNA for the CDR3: TGTGCCAGCAGCCCAATGCCCGCAGGGTCAAACTCCTACAATGAGCAGTTCTTC. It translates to CASSPMPAGSNSYNEQFF.

For the CDR3, the DNA is TGTGCCAGCAGCTTAGGGTCGAGCTCCTACGAGCAGTACTTC. It specifies CASSLGSSSYEQYF. This chain joins TRBV7-9 and TRBJ2-7; D gene uncertain. Trimming removed 1 base from V and 0 bases from J, with 7 bases in between. This CDR3 has 14 amino acids. CDR1 is SEHNR, CDR2 FQNEAQ, per germline (reference sequence).

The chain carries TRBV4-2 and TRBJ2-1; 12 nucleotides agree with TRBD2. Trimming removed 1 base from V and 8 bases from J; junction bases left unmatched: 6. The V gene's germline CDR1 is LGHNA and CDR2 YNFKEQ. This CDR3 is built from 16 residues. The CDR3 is CASSQGRLAGDDEQFF. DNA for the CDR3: TGTGCCAGCAGCCAAGGCCGACTAGCGGGGGACGATGAGCAGTTCTTC.

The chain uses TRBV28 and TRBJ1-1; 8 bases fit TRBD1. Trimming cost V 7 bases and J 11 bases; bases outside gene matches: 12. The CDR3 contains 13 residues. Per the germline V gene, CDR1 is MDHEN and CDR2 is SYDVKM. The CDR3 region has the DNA TGTGCCAGCATCTTATCAGGGGGCGCATATGCTTTCTTT. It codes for CASILSGGAYAFF.

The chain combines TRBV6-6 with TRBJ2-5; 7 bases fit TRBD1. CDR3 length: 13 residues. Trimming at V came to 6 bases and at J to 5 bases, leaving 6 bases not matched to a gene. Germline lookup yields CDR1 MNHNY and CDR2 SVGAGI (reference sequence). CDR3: CASSSTGMETQYF. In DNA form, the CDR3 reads TGTGCCAGCAGCTCGACAGGGATGGAGACCCAGTACTTC.